The rows below give T cell receptor beta chains drawn from one sample of a study of shared clonotypes between healthy human individuals. Profiling relied on immunoSEQ multiplex PCR, and the TCRdb table lists in-frame clones only, not all of them. Among approximately 840,000 clones, about 96% were seen once, and the ten largest hold under 0.3%. The source material was naive CD8+ T cells sorted from blood. The receptors were sampled from a man aged 25-45 years in good health. Each CDR3 is given with its conserved first and last residue. A D gene is named only where the DNA matches it firmly. Clone sizes are given selectively: once, few, many, or a class where the clone is expanded.

J	D	size	V	CDR3	DNA
TRBJ2-7	.	.	TRBV28	CASSEYRAPYEQYF	TGTGCCAGCAGTGAATATCGGGCCCCCTACGAGCAGTACTTC
TRBJ1-1	.	.	TRBV2	CASSAGPNTEAFF	TGTGCCAGCAGTGCAGGACCTAACACTGAAGCTTTCTTT
TRBJ2-7	TRBD2	.	TRBV29-1	CSVENHLAGVSHEQYF	TGCAGCGTTGAAAACCACCTAGCGGGAGTTTCCCACGAGCAGTACTTC
TRBJ2-5	.	once	TRBV5-6	CASSTQETQYF	TGTGCCAGCAGCACACAAGAGACCCAGTACTTC
TRBJ2-7	.	once	TRBV15	CATSRGTSYEQYF	TGTGCCACCAGCAGAGGTACCTCCTACGAGCAGTACTTC
TRBJ1-1	.	once	TRBV5-1	CASTGPPNTEAFF	TGCGCCAGCACAGGACCCCCGAACACTGAAGCTTTCTTT
TRBJ2-1	.	.	TRBV15	CATRSYNEQFF	TGTGCCACTCGATCCTACAATGAGCAGTTCTTC
TRBJ2-1	.	.	TRBV7-7	CASSVRIGGEYNEQFF	TGTGCTAGCAGCGTTCGAATCGGCGGGGAGTACAATGAGCAGTTCTTC
TRBJ2-2	.	.	TRBV10-3	CAISGPGAGELFF	TGTGCCATCAGTGGCCCAGGCGCCGGGGAGCTGTTTTTT
TRBJ2-3	TRBD2	.	TRBV13	CASSFGTSGTTDTQYF	TGTGCCAGCAGCTTCGGGACTAGCGGGACCACAGATACGCAGTATTTT
TRBJ2-3	.	.	TRBV5-4	CASSLAGPTDTQYF	TGTGCCAGCAGCTTGGCGGGGCCCACAGATACGCAGTATTTT
TRBJ1-1	TRBD1	.	TRBV12-5	CASGYGGGATEAFF	TGTGCTAGTGGTTATGGAGGGGGCGCCACTGAAGCTTTCTTT
TRBJ1-3	.	once	TRBV5-6	CASSLVRGTSGNTIYF	TGTGCCAGCAGCTTAGTCCGGGGGACCTCTGGAAACACCATATATTTT
TRBJ2-1	.	.	TRBV7-9	CASSLGGGIYNEQFF	TGTGCCAGCAGCTTAGGCGGAGGGATATACAATGAGCAGTTCTTC
TRBJ2-1	.	.	TRBV7-6	CASSLAGVYEQFF	TGTGCCAGCAGCTTGGCAGGAGTCTATGAGCAGTTCTTC
TRBJ2-3	TRBD1	.	TRBV10-1	CASSDSGQGTDTQYF	TGCGCCAGCAGTGACTCGGGACAGGGGACAGATACGCAGTATTTT
TRBJ2-7	.	once	TRBV4-3	CASSPVVQREQYF	TGCGCCAGCAGCCCCGTGGTCCAGCGCGAGCAGTACTTC
TRBJ2-1	.	.	TRBV6-6	CASSYSPGSPHNEQFF	TGTGCCAGCAGTTACTCCCCCGGGAGCCCCCACAATGAGCAGTTCTTC
TRBJ2-7	TRBD2	.	TRBV19	CASSLPGTSGSRYEQYF	TGTGCCAGTAGTCTCCCCGGGACTAGCGGGAGTAGGTACGAGCAGTACTTC
TRBJ1-3	TRBD1	.	TRBV7-8	CASSLEGWGTVTGNTIYF	TGTGCCAGCAGCTTAGAGGGGTGGGGGACAGTGACTGGAAACACCATATATTTT
TRBJ1-2	TRBD1	.	TRBV9	CASSVDPGQANYGYTF	TGTGCCAGCAGCGTAGATCCGGGACAGGCTAACTATGGCTACACCTTC
TRBJ2-5	TRBD1	.	TRBV6-5	CASSPGTGLETQYF	TGTGCCAGCAGTCCCGGGACAGGGTTAGAGACCCAGTACTTC